What follows describes a single T cell receptor (beta chain). The antigen remains undetermined. These data are taken from a study of beta chain features in type 1 diabetes. Overall study results and limits: Naive, central memory and regulatory TCRB repertoires appeared more similar among patients than healthy donors. All four CD4+ subsets of Type 1 diabetes patients contained TCRB CDR3s that were moderately but significantly shorter. The study found fewer insertions and more deletions at VDJ junctions in type 1 diabetes patients.

The CDR3 totals 15 residues. CDR1 GTSNPN and CDR2 SVGIG come from the germline V gene (reference sequence). V was clipped by 1 base and J by 5 bases, with 17 bases between them. Since all of the isolated RNA was reverse transcribed, expressed TCRB transcripts were what got sequenced. Assay used: immunoSEQ multiplex PCR; TCRdb lists only in-frame clones, some missing. The sample has 300,000 to 400,000 clones, over 9% seen once. The sequenced material came from central memory CD4+ T cells from blood. This receptor was taken from a man aged 30-40 years with type 1 diabetes. V usage is TRBV30 and J usage is TRBJ2-5; D is uncertain. CDR3 protein: CAWSAGLKAGETQYF. CDR3 bases: TGTGCCTGGAGTGCCGGGTTAAAGGCCGGGGAGACCCAGTACTTC. Using reference TRBV30 and TRBJ2-5 for the parts outside the CDR3, the full variable domain is SQTIHQWPATLVQPVGSPLSLECTVEGTSNPNLYWYRQAAGRGLQLLFYSVGIGQISSEVPQNLSASRPQDRQFILSSKKLLLSDSGFYLCAWSAGLKAGETQYFGPGTRLLVL.